These 18 T cell receptor beta chains were all obtained from the same sample, sequenced in a study of T cells in women clearing cervical HPV infection (dated by TCRdb to 2017 to 2018). The library was produced with the immunoSEQ multiplex PCR assay. Drawn from immuneACCESS, this table holds only the in-frame rearrangements with V and J called that TCRdb kept. Clones are partly lost; checked studies trace under half to an unresolved V gene and leave the rest unexplained. This sample's table contains 25,000 or so clones. More than 8.5% of the sample is in the top ten clones. Material for sequencing was blood buffy coat. The receptors derive from a woman aged 18-69 years with a cervical HPV16 infection that either progressed to CIN3+ or cleared (not recorded which).

Points on this clone: The DNA ends 3 residues before the CDR3 does, and the rest of the CDR3 is filled in from the germline J gene. The V gene is TRBV5-8, the J gene TRBJ1-3; D is unresolved. This CDR3 comprises 13 residues. From germline, CDR1 is SGHTS and CDR2 YDEGEE. Deletions cut 9 bases from V and 0 bases from J, with 10 bases between. The CDR3 sequence: CATSGVSGNTIYF. The CDR3 DNA, read in part, is TGTGCCACGTCCGGGGTCTCTGGAAACACC. The full variable domain, with the rest looked up from reference TRBV5-8 and TRBJ1-3, is EAGVTQSPTHLIKTRGQQATLRCSPISGHTSVYWYQQALGLGLQFLLWYDEGEERNRGNFPPRFSGRQFPNYSSELNVNALELEDSALYLCATSGVSGNTIYFGEGSWLTVV.

In the case of this clone: The sequenced fragment ends 3 residues before the CDR3 boundary, so the rest is inferred from the germline J gene. This chain links TRBV5-1 with TRBJ1-2; no reliable D call. V lost 2 bases and J 1 base, leaving 9 bases between the germline ends. This CDR3 comprises 14 residues. Germline CDR1 reads SGHRS; CDR2 reads YFSETQ. The CDR3: CASSFEPHNYGYTF. The covered CDR3 bases are TGCGCCAGCAGCTTCGAGCCCCATAACTATGGC. Complete variable domain (other parts from reference TRBV5-1 and TRBJ1-2): KAGVTQTPRYLIKTRGQQVTLSCSPISGHRSVSWYQQTPGQGLQFLFEYFSETQRNKGNFPGRFSGRQFSNSRSEMNVSTLELGDSALYLCASSFEPHNYGYTFGSGTRLTVV.

To note about this clone: The CDR3 end lies 3 residues beyond the end of the read and is filled in from the germline J gene. The chain employs TRBV19 and TRBJ2-2, with D perhaps TRBD2 (5 bases). This CDR3 spans 12 amino acids. V was cut by 3 bases and J by 6 bases, with 5 bases left in between. Per germline, CDR1 LNHDA and CDR2 SQIVND (reference sequence). CDR3 DNA, as far as it was read: TGTGCCAGTAGTATGAGGGCCGGGGAG. This gives the protein CASSMRAGE. The whole CDR3 protein is CASSMRAGELFF. Together with reference TRBV19 and TRBJ2-2, the CDR3 gives the full variable domain: DGGITQSPKYLFRKEGQNVTLSCEQNLNHDAMYWYRQDPGQGLRLIYYSQIVNDFQKGDIAEGYSVSREKKESFPLTVTSAQKNPTAFYLCASSMRAGELFFGEGSRLTVL.

Points on this clone: The junction shows a germline mismatch at one end, possibly a read error. The read stops 3 residues short of the end of the CDR3; the missing end is completed from the germline J gene. The chain joins TRBV2 to TRBJ1-6; D ambiguous. The CDR3 covers 13 residues. Germline CDR1 is SNHLY and CDR2 is FYNNEI. The sequenced CDR3 bases are TGTGCCAGCAGCGAAGGTATCGGTTCACCC. It yields the protein CASSEGIGSP. The complete CDR3 reads CASSEGIGSPLHF.

CDR3 residues: CASGLGKGGGETQYF. The sequenced part of the CDR3 DNA is TGTGCTAGTGGTTTGGGAAAAGGGGGGGGCGAGACC. This chain connects TRBV12-5 to TRBJ2-5; a weak D match, TRBD2 (7 bases). Read coverage stops 3 residues before the CDR3 terminus; the germline J gene supplies the remainder. The CDR3 consists of 15 residues. From germline, CDR1 is LGHNT and CDR2 FRNRAP. V was clipped by 1 base and J by 5 bases, with 14 bases between them.

To note about this clone: The sequenced fragment ends 3 residues before the CDR3 boundary, so the rest is inferred from the germline J gene. V gene TRBV29-1 combines with J gene TRBJ1-5, with D unresolved. V dropped 1 base and J dropped 4 bases, with 8 bases sitting between them. From germline, CDR1 is SQVTM and CDR2 ANQGSEA. This CDR3 has 13 amino acids. CDR3 sequence reads: CSVEGTGNQPQHF. The CDR3 DNA, read in part, is TGCAGCGTTGAAGGGACGGGGAATCAGCCC.

A remark on this clone: The read comes to an end 3 residues before the CDR3 does, leaving the germline J gene to fill in the end. The chain links TRBV5-1 to TRBJ2-1; a weak D match, TRBD2 (5 bases). The ends were cut back, 4 bases at V and 3 bases at J, with 8 bases in the middle. The CDR3 runs 13 residues. CDR1 and CDR2 from the germline V gene are SGHRS and YFSETQ. Incomplete CDR3 DNA: TGCGCCAGCAGCGTAACTAGCTACAATGAG. The encoded protein is CASSVTSYNE. The full-length CDR3 reads as CASSVTSYNEQFF. Filled out from reference TRBV5-1 and TRBJ2-1, the complete variable domain reads KAGVTQTPRYLIKTRGQQVTLSCSPISGHRSVSWYQQTPGQGLQFLFEYFSETQRNKGNFPGRFSGRQFSNSRSEMNVSTLELGDSALYLCASSVTSYNEQFFGPGTRLTVL.

Turning to this clone: The read is 3 residues too short to cover the CDR3 end, so that end is filled in from the germline J gene. The rearrangement links TRBV7-2 to TRBJ1-1; TRBD1 might be the D (5 bases). This CDR3 comprises 13 residues. Germline CDR1 and CDR2: SGHTA and FQGNSA. The germline V and J ends were trimmed by 2 bases and 1 base, with 5 bases remaining between them. CDR3 DNA, as far as it was read: TGTGCCAGCAGCTTACAGGGGAACACTGAA. This translates into CASSLQGNTE. The CDR3 in its entirety is CASSLQGNTEAFF.

In regard to this clone: The CDR3 end lies 3 residues beyond the end of the read and is filled in from the germline J gene. This sequence joins TRBV10-1 and TRBJ2-3, with TRBD1 matching over 9 bases. The CDR3 is 15 residues long. CDR1 is WNHNN and CDR2 is SYGVQD in the germline V gene (reference sequence). The ends lost 4 bases at V and 3 bases at J; junction bases unmatched: 5. The chain's CDR3 is CASSADRGATDTQYF. Incomplete CDR3 DNA: TGCGCCAGCAGTGCGGACAGGGGCGCGACAGATACG.

A note on this clone: The read terminates 3 residues before the CDR3 end, so the remaining end is supplied by the germline J gene. The J gene is TRBJ2-3, the V gene TRBV7-9, with 8 positions matching TRBD1. The V and J ends lost 4 bases and 4 bases, in that order; junction bases with no gene match: 7. Germline V gene data show CDR1 as SEHNR and CDR2 as FQNEAQ (reference sequence). The CDR3 has 15 residues. The CDR3 is CASSSRDRKPDTQYF. Partial CDR3 DNA: TGTGCCAGCAGCTCCCGGGACAGGAAGCCAGATACG. Based on the CDR3 plus reference TRBV7-9 and TRBJ2-3, the full variable domain is DTGVSQNPRHKITKRGQNVTFRCDPISEHNRLYWYRQTLGQGPEFLTYFQNEAQLEKSRLLSDRFSAERPKGSFSTLEIQRTEQGDSAMYLCASSSRDRKPDTQYFGPGTRLTVL.

Turning to this clone: Coverage ceases 3 residues before the CDR3 finishes, and the germline J gene fills in the end. The V gene is TRBV6-4, the J gene TRBJ2-3, with 14 nucleotides matching TRBD2. This CDR3 is built from 16 residues. The germline V gene has CDR1 MRHNA and CDR2 SNTAGT. V shed 5 bases and J 7 bases; nucleotides not matched to a gene: 8. The sequenced CDR3 bases are TGTGCCAGCAGTCATTCGACTAGCGGGGGGGCGAATACG. Translation: CASSHSTSGGANT. The CDR3, in full, reads CASSHSTSGGANTQYF.

Of note for this clone: Coverage ceases 3 residues before the CDR3 finishes, and the germline J gene fills in the end. The chain has TRBV5-1 and TRBJ2-5, with 9 bases lining up with TRBD2. Losses at the gene ends were 5 bases for V and 4 bases for J; bases not matched to a gene: 12. The CDR3 totals 16 residues. Germline assignment: CDR1 SGHRS and CDR2 YFSETQ. CDR3 amino acids: CASRSSSGRRGETQYF. Partial CDR3 DNA: TGCGCCAGCAGGTCATCGAGCGGGAGGAGGGGAGAGACC. Looking up the rest from reference TRBV5-1 and TRBJ2-5 gives the full variable domain: KAGVTQTPRYLIKTRGQQVTLSCSPISGHRSVSWYQQTPGQGLQFLFEYFSETQRNKGNFPGRFSGRQFSNSRSEMNVSTLELGDSALYLCASRSSSGRRGETQYFGPGTRLLVL.

In regard to this clone: The CDR3 is cut off 3 residues early in the read; its end comes from the germline J gene. The rearrangement joins TRBV5-6 to TRBJ2-5; D is perhaps TRBD2 (6 bases). This CDR3 comprises 14 residues. Germline V gene lookup returns CDR1 SGHDT and CDR2 YYEEEE. Trimming removed 10 bases from V and 5 bases from J, with 21 bases in between. The chain's CDR3 is CAGNWTLAQETQYF. CDR3 bases read: TGTGCCGGCAACTGGACACTAGCCCAGGAGACC.

On this clone itself: One junction end does not reproduce the germline sequence, and a read error may be involved. The observed sequence ends 3 residues before the CDR3 terminus, with the missing tail filled in from the germline J gene. This chain links TRBV7-7 with TRBJ1-2, with 9 positions matching TRBD1. CDR1 is SSHAT and CDR2 is FNYEAQ in the germline V gene (reference sequence). The CDR3 runs 15 residues. CDR3 bases read: TGTGCTAGCAGCTTAGCGGGACAGGGTTCGGATGGC. Protein: CASSLAGQGSDG. The CDR3 as a whole reads CASSLAGQGSDGYTF.

A note on this clone: Read data end 3 residues before the CDR3 end; the end is taken from the germline J gene. The chain uses TRBV11-3 and TRBJ1-3; D may be TRBD1 (5 bases). This CDR3 is 15 amino acids long. Looked up from germline, CDR1 is SGHNT and CDR2 is YENEEA. Trimming took 4 bases from V and 4 from J, leaving 14 bases between them. The sequenced CDR3 bases are TGTGCCAGCAGCTCTGACAGTCTATGGGGAAACACC. This sequence encodes CASSSDSLWGNT. The complete CDR3 protein is CASSSDSLWGNTIYF.

Remarks on this clone: The read comes to an end 3 residues before the CDR3 does, leaving the germline J gene to fill in the end. The chain recombines TRBV19 with TRBJ2-1; D unresolved. CDR1 is LNHDA, CDR2 SQIVND, per germline (reference sequence). This CDR3 has 15 amino acids. V was cut by 3 bases and J by 6 bases, with 15 bases left in between. CDR3 DNA, as far as it was read: TGTGCCAGTAGTATGACAAGAACGACCGGCAATGAG. Protein product: CASSMTRTTGNE. The full CDR3 protein reads CASSMTRTTGNEQFF.

On this clone itself: Read coverage stops 3 residues before the CDR3 terminus; the germline J gene supplies the remainder. The rearrangement uses TRBV7-9 and TRBJ1-1; D not resolved. Germline CDR1 reads SEHNR; CDR2 reads FQNEAQ (reference sequence). Trimming removed 2 bases from V and 0 bases from J, with 10 bases in between. CDR3 length equals 15 residues. The CDR3 region is CASSLLTPLNTEAFF. CDR3 DNA (partial): TGTGCCAGCAGCTTACTAACCCCACTGAACACTGAA.

Of note for this clone: The missing CDR3 end, 3 residues past where the read stops, is filled in from the germline J gene. The V call is TRBV4-1, the J call TRBJ1-2, with D possibly being TRBD1 (6 bases). V was clipped by 1 base and J by 3 bases, with 12 bases between them. The germline gives CDR1 MGHRA, CDR2 YSYEKL. There are 15 residues in the CDR3. Incomplete CDR3 DNA: TGCGCCAGCAGCCAAGGGGTCAGGGGTGACTATGGC. Translation: CASSQGVRGDYG. The whole CDR3 reads CASSQGVRGDYGYTF.